This TCR beta chain was recorded in a study of cytomegalovirus exposure and HLA in healthy donors. Both 60 Vbeta primers and 13 Jbeta primers went into the PCR. Produced via immunoSEQ multiplex PCR; TCRdb's table is partial and in-frame only. The sample includes 110,000 or so clones, approximately 86% of them seen just once. Donors were nominally healthy when sampled, though unrecorded immune exposures were likely. Trimming cost V 3 bases and J 12 bases; bases outside gene matches: 6. CDR3 size: 15 residues. Germline CDR1 reads MRHNA; CDR2 reads SNTAGT. The material sequenced was PBMCs. This clonotype was sampled from a man aged 18 to 29 in good health and CMV-seronegative. The gene calls are TRBV6-4 and TRBJ2-1; 15 bases map to TRBD2. CDR3 nucleotide sequence: TGTGCCAGCAGTGAAGGACTAGCGGGAGGGGTCGGGCAGTTCTTC. Translation: CASSEGLAGGVGQFF.